The rows below give T cell receptor beta chains drawn from one sample of a study of OX40 agonist ivuxolimab in advanced cancers. Data came from immunoSEQ multiplex PCR; TCRdb stores just in-frame clones and leaves some out. The sample lists fewer than 25,000 clones; 75% to 80% were seen once. The material sequenced was CD4+ or CD8+ T cells sorted from blood, taken in a trial of the OX40 agonist ivuxolimab. These receptor sequences come from an adult with an advanced solid tumor such as melanoma, head and neck, liver or kidney cancer. The CDR3 runs from the conserved cysteine through the conserved F or W. Each record gives: J gene, clone size, D gene, V gene, CDR3 DNA, CDR3 protein. The D gene is left open where the match is weak. Part of the rows lack a size; the others show once, few, many or a class for expanded clones.

TRBJ2-3 | NA | NA | TRBV29-1 | TGCAGCACATCCCTCGGGACTAGCACAGATACGCAGTATTTT | CSTSLGTSTDTQYF
TRBJ1-2 | NA | TRBD1 | TRBV6-1 | TGTGCCAGCAGCTGGGACAGCCGGGGCGGCTACACCTTC | CASSWDSRGGYTF
TRBJ1-2 | NA | NA | TRBV6-6 | TGTGCCAGCAGTCCCTCCCAGGGGACCCCCTATGGCTACACCTTC | CASSPSQGTPYGYTF
TRBJ2-3 | NA | TRBD2 | TRBV10-3 | TGTGCCACGCGACTAGCGGTTAACACAGATACGCAGTATTTT | CATRLAVNTDTQYF
TRBJ2-3 | NA | TRBD2 | TRBV7-2 | TGTGCCAGCAGCTTAGCACTAGCGGGAGGGCCGCAGTATTTT | CASSLALAGGPQYF
TRBJ2-6 | NA | NA | TRBV5-1 | TGCGCCAGCAGCTTTAGTGCAGACTCCTCTGGGGCCAACGTCCTGACTTTC | CASSFSADSSGANVLTF
TRBJ2-5 | NA | TRBD2 | TRBV7-2 | TGTGCCAGCAGCCCCCAAAGCGGGAGCAAAGAGACCCAGTACTTC | CASSPQSGSKETQYF
TRBJ1-4 | few | TRBD1 | TRBV19 | TGTGCCAGTAGTATGGCCAGGACAGGGGACGAAAAACTGTTTTTT | CASSMARTGDEKLFF
TRBJ2-7 | NA | TRBD2 | TRBV6-5 | TGTGCCAGCAGTTGGACTAGCGGGAGCTACGAGCAGTACTTC | CASSWTSGSYEQYF
TRBJ2-1 | NA | NA | TRBV7-2 | TGTGCCAGCAGCTACTTGGTAACGGGGGTTTCCTACAATGAGCAGTTCTTC | CASSYLVTGVSYNEQFF
TRBJ1-1 | once | NA | TRBV7-2 | TGTGCCAGCAGCTCCCGGGGAGGGAGCACTGAAGCTTTCTTT | CASSSRGGSTEAFF
TRBJ2-3 | NA | NA | TRBV14 | TGTGCCAGCAGCCAAGTTACAGATACGCAGTATTTT | CASSQVTDTQYF
TRBJ1-6 | NA | NA | TRBV27 | TGTGCCAGCAGATCTCTATCCCAGGGTAATAATTCACCCCTCCACTTT | CASRSLSQGNNSPLHF
TRBJ2-1 | NA | NA | TRBV11-3 | TGTGCCAGCAGCTTGTATAGTAGCAGAGATTACAATGAGCAGTTCTTC | CASSLYSSRDYNEQFF
TRBJ2-5 | few | TRBD1 | TRBV7-9 | TGTGCCAGCAGCTTAGGGGGGACAGCTAAAGAGACCCAGTACTTC | CASSLGGTAKETQYF
TRBJ2-5 | NA | NA | TRBV5-1 | TGCGCCAGCAGTTTATTGGGGCCCATCCCCCAAGAGACCCAGTACTTC | CASSLLGPIPQETQYF
TRBJ1-1 | NA | TRBD1 | TRBV27 | TGTGCCAGCAGACAGGGGTCGGGCACTGAAGCTTTCTTT | CASRQGSGTEAFF
TRBJ2-1 | NA | NA | TRBV19 | TGTGCCAGTACCCCGGTAGGGGGGGGCTCCTACAATGAGCAGTTCTTC | CASTPVGGGSYNEQFF
TRBJ2-7 | NA | NA | TRBV18 | TGTGCCAGCTCACCCAATCAGGGGTCCTGGGAGTACTTC | CASSPNQGSWEYF
TRBJ2-5 | NA | TRBD2 | TRBV5-4 | TGTGCCAGCAGCTCGCGGACTAGCTTAGAGACCCAGTACTTC | CASSSRTSLETQYF
TRBJ1-1 | NA | NA | TRBV6-1 | TGTGCCAGCAGTCCCTTTTTAACTGAAGCTTTCTTT | CASSPFLTEAFF
TRBJ1-2 | NA | NA | TRBV30 | TGTGCCTGGACAGACAACTATGGCTACACCTTC | CAWTDNYGYTF
TRBJ2-7 | NA | TRBD2 | TRBV4-2 | TGTGCCAGCAGCCAAAAGTTCAGCGGGGGGGCCGGGTCCTACGAGCAGTACTTC | CASSQKFSGGAGSYEQYF
TRBJ2-1 | NA | TRBD1 | TRBV15 | TGTGCCACCAGCAGCCAGGACAGGGTGAATGAGCAGTTCTTC | CATSSQDRVNEQFF
TRBJ2-1 | NA | NA | TRBV20-1 | TGCAGTGCTAGCGGTTACAATGAGCAGTTCTTC | CSASGYNEQFF
TRBJ2-7 | NA | TRBD1 | TRBV7-9 | TGTGCCAGCAATAAACAGGGGGGCGAGCAGTACTTC | CASNKQGGEQYF
TRBJ1-5 | NA | NA | TRBV7-9 | TGTGCCAGCAGCTTAGCGGGGGGGAATCAGCCCCAGCATTTT | CASSLAGGNQPQHF
TRBJ2-7 | few | TRBD2 | TRBV7-2 | TGTGCCAGCAGCTCCGGATCCGGGACTATGACCGAGCAGTACTTC | CASSSGSGTMTEQYF
TRBJ2-2 | NA | NA | TRBV6-5 | TGTGCCAGCAGAACAGGGCACACCGGGGAGCTGTTTTTT | CASRTGHTGELFF
TRBJ1-1 | NA | NA | TRBV6-6 | TGTGCCAGCAGTTACAAGGGGTTTGAAGCTTTCTTT | CASSYKGFEAFF
TRBJ2-2 | NA | TRBD2 | TRBV11-1 | TGTGCCAGCACCTTTAGCGGGTCCACCGGGGAGCTGTTTTTT | CASTFSGSTGELFF
TRBJ2-1 | NA | NA | TRBV30 | TGTGCCTGGAGTGTAAGGGGGATAAGCTCCTACAATGAGCAGTTCTTC | CAWSVRGISSYNEQFF
TRBJ1-1 | NA | TRBD1 | TRBV5-6 | TGTGCCAGCAGCATGGGACAGGGATTCGCCGCTTTCTTT | CASSMGQGFAAFF
TRBJ2-2 | NA | NA | TRBV5-1 | TGCGCCAGCAGCTCGGTTATGAACACCGGGGAGCTGTTTTTT | CASSSVMNTGELFF
TRBJ2-1 | NA | NA | TRBV30 | TGTGCCTGGAGGGGGGACTGGAGCGGATTGGAGCAGTTCTTC | CAWRGDWSGLEQFF
TRBJ2-7 | NA | TRBD1 | TRBV18 | TGTGCCAGCTCAGTGGGACAGCAGACCTACGAGCAGTACTTC | CASSVGQQTYEQYF
TRBJ2-5 | NA | TRBD1 | TRBV30 | TGTGCCTGGAAAATCCGGGACAGGCAAGAGACCCAGTACTTC | CAWKIRDRQETQYF
TRBJ1-1 | NA | NA | TRBV23-1 | TGCGCCAGCAGTCACCAACAGTTCTCCTTCCGAGCTTTCTTT | CASSHQQFSFRAFF
TRBJ2-5 | NA | TRBD1 | TRBV6-6 | TGTGCCACCGCCACCCCCGCGACAGGGAGTCAAGAGACCCAGTACTTC | CATATPATGSQETQYF
TRBJ2-1 | NA | TRBD1 | TRBV6-1 | TGTGCCAGCAGTCGGGACAGGGGATACAATGAGCAGTTCTTC | CASSRDRGYNEQFF
TRBJ1-5 | NA | TRBD1 | TRBV29-1 | TGCAGCGTTTTAACAGGGGGAGGCAATCAGCCCCAGCATTTT | CSVLTGGGNQPQHF
TRBJ2-7 | NA | NA | TRBV7-2 | TGTGCCAGCAGCCGTTTCAACCTGCGAGAGAAAGGGTACGAGCAGTACTTC | CASSRFNLREKGYEQYF
TRBJ2-7 | NA | NA | TRBV11-3 | TGTGCCAGCAGCTTAGCGGCAGGGCAAGGCTACGAGCAGTACTTC | CASSLAAGQGYEQYF
TRBJ2-7 | NA | NA | TRBV2 | TGTGCCAGTGAGACCCCCACGGGTCTACATTCCTACGAGCAGTACTTC | CASETPTGLHSYEQYF
TRBJ2-5 | NA | NA | TRBV5-4 | TGTGCCAGCAGCTTGGGTGACAGGGGAGGGGAGACCCAGTACTTC | CASSLGDRGGETQYF
TRBJ2-7 | NA | NA | TRBV14 | TGTGCCAGCAGCCGTTCAGACCGGGCCCCACGAGGGACCTACGAGCAGTACTTC | CASSRSDRAPRGTYEQYF
TRBJ2-3 | NA | NA | TRBV2 | TGTGCCAGCAGGGAGTCAGATACGCAGTATTTT | CASRESDTQYF
TRBJ2-3 | NA | NA | TRBV7-2 | TGTGCCAGCAGCTCACGAGGGGGGTCGGCTAAAGTAGGAGATACGCAGTATTTT | CASSSRGGSAKVGDTQYF
TRBJ2-3 | NA | NA | TRBV11-3 | TGTGCCAGCAGCTTAGAAGACACAGATACGCAGTATTTT | CASSLEDTDTQYF
TRBJ2-7 | NA | TRBD2 | TRBV2 | TGTGCCAGCAGTCTAGCGGGGGGGGCCGAGCAGTACTTC | CASSLAGGAEQYF
TRBJ2-5 | NA | TRBD1 | TRBV28 | TGTGCCAGCAGCTCCGGGACAGTCTACTCGGAGCAGTACTTC | CASSSGTVYSEQYF
TRBJ2-1 | NA | NA | TRBV19 | TGTGCCAGTACCATTCGCGGGGGCGGTGAGCAGTTCTTC | CASTIRGGGEQFF
TRBJ2-5 | NA | NA | TRBV13 | TGTGCCAGCAGCTTCCGGGACGGGAAAGAGACCCAGTACTTC | CASSFRDGKETQYF
TRBJ2-7 | NA | NA | TRBV10-3 | TGTGCCATCAGTGTAGTGAGACCGATCCCCAACGAGCAGTACTTC | CAISVVRPIPNEQYF
TRBJ2-2 | NA | TRBD2 | TRBV4-3 | TGCGCCAGCAGTCCAACTAGCGTCACCGGGGAGCTGTTTTTT | CASSPTSVTGELFF
TRBJ1-1 | NA | NA | TRBV19 | TGTGCCAGTAACTCTGGGCAGCCCGTTGTGAACACTGAAGCTTTCTTT | CASNSGQPVVNTEAFF
TRBJ2-7 | NA | NA | TRBV27 | TGTGCCAGCAGTTTTGGCCCCGGGCAGGGAGTCTACGAGCAGTACTTC | CASSFGPGQGVYEQYF
TRBJ2-3 | once | NA | TRBV7-3 | TGTGCCAGCAGCCTCGGACTGGGGGTTAACACAGATACGCAGTATTTT | CASSLGLGVNTDTQYF
TRBJ1-1 | NA | NA | TRBV27 | TGTGCCAGCAGTTTACGAGGGAGGGTTTCGATTAGACGGATCGAAGCCTTCTTT | CASSLRGRVSIRRIEAFF
TRBJ1-4 | NA | TRBD1 | TRBV6-1 | TGTGCCAGCAGTCCAAACGACAGGGTGGGGAAACTGTTTTTT | CASSPNDRVGKLFF